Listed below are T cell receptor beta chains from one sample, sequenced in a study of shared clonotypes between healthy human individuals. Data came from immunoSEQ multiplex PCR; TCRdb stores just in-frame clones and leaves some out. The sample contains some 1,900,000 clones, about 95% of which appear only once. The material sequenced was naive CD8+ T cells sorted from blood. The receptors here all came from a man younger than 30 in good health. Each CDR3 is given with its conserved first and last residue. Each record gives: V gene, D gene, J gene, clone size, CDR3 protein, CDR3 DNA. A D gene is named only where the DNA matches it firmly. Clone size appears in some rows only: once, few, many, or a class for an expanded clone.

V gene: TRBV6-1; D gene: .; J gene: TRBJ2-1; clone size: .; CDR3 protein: CASSDLLNEQFF; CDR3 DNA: TGTGCCAGCAGTGATCTGCTTAATGAGCAGTTCTTC
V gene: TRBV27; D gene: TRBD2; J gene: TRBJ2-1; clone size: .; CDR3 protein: CASSPGLAGNNEQFF; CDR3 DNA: TGTGCCAGCAGCCCGGGACTAGCGGGGAATAATGAGCAGTTCTTC
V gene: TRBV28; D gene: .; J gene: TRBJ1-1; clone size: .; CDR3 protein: CASRSRMNTEAFF; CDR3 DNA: TGTGCCAGCAGATCACGAATGAACACTGAAGCTTTCTTT
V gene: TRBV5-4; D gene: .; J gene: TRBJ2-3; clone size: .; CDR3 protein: CASSSGPVNTQYF; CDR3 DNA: TGTGCCAGCAGCTCCGGCCCAGTGAATACGCAGTATTTT
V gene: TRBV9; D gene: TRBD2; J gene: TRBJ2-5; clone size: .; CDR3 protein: CASSVGLAGGPPYF; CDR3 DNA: TGTGCCAGCAGCGTAGGACTAGCGGGAGGACCTCCGTACTTC
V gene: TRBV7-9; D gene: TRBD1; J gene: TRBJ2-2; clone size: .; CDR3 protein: CASRDGTGSAGELFF; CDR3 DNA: TGTGCCAGCAGGGACGGGACAGGGTCTGCCGGGGAGCTGTTTTTT
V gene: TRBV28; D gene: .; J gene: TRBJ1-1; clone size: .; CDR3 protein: CASTLDRGGTEAFF; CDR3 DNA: TGTGCCAGCACCTTGGACCGGGGCGGCACTGAAGCTTTCTTT
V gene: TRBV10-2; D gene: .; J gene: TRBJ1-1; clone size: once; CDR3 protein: CASSELTVPTEAFF; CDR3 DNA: TGCGCCAGCAGCGAACTTACAGTACCCACTGAAGCTTTCTTT
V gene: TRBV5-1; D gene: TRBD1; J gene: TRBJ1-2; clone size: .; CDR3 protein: CASSIYPGQGGYGYTF; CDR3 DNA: TGCGCCAGCAGCATCTACCCGGGACAGGGCGGCTATGGCTACACCTTC
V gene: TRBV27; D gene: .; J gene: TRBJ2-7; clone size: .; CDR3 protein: CASSLRGVPYEQYF; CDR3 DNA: TGTGCCAGCAGTTTACGAGGGGTCCCCTACGAGCAGTACTTC
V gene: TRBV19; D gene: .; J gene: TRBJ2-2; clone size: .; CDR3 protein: CASSMLGGVNTGELFF; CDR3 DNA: TGTGCCAGTAGTATGTTAGGAGGGGTAAACACCGGGGAGCTGTTTTTT
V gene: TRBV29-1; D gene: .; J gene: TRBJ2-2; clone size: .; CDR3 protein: CSVPVATGELFF; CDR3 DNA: TGCAGCGTTCCAGTTGCCACCGGGGAGCTGTTTTTT
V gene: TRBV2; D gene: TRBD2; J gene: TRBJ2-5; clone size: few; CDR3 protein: CASSEGTSGSGGETQYF; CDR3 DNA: TGTGCCAGCAGTGAAGGGACTAGCGGGAGTGGGGGGGAGACCCAGTACTTC
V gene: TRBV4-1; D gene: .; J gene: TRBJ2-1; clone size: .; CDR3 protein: CASSQGPGSSYNEQFF; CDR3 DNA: TGCGCCAGCAGCCAAGGGCCGGGGAGCTCCTACAATGAGCAGTTCTTC
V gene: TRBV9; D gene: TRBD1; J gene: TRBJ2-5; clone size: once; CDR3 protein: CASSAGTGSPETQYF; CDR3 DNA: TGTGCCAGCAGCGCAGGGACAGGCAGTCCAGAGACCCAGTACTTC
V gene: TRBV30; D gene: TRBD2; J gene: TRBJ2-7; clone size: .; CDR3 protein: CAWSGTSGRGPYEQYF; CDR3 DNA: TGTGCCTGGAGCGGGACTAGCGGGAGAGGGCCCTACGAGCAGTACTTC
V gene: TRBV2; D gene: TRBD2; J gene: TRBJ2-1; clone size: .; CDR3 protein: CASRDTGGDYNEQFF; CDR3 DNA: TGTGCCAGCAGAGATACGGGGGGGGATTACAATGAGCAGTTCTTC
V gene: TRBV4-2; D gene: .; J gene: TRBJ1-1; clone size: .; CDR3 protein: CASSQRDTVNTEAFF; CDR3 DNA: TGTGCCAGCAGCCAGCGGGACACCGTGAACACTGAAGCTTTCTTT
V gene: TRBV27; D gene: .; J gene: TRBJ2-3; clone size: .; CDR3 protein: CASSFGDTDTQYF; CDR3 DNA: TGTGCCAGCAGTTTTGGAGACACAGATACGCAGTATTTT
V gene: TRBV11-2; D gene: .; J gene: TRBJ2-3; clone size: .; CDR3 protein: CASSGSGWASTDTQYF; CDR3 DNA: TGTGCCAGCAGCGGCTCAGGGTGGGCCAGCACAGATACGCAGTATTTT
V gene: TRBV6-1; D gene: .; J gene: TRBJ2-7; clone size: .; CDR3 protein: CASSDRLAYEQYF; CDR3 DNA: TGTGCCAGCAGTGACAGGTTGGCCTACGAGCAGTACTTC
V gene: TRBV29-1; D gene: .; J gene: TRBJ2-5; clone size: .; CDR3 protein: CSVARWGEEHQETQYF; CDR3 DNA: TGCAGCGTTGCCCGTTGGGGGGAGGAACACCAAGAGACCCAGTACTTC
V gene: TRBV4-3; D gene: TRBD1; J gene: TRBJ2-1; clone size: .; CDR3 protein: CASSQVGTGYEQFF; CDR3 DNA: TGCGCCAGCAGCCAAGTTGGGACAGGGTATGAGCAGTTCTTC
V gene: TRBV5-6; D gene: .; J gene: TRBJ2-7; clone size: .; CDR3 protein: CASSLGKTYEQYF; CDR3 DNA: TGTGCCAGCAGCTTGGGGAAAACCTACGAGCAGTACTTC
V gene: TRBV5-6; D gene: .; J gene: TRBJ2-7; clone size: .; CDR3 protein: CASSLRLYEQYF; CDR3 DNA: TGTGCCAGCAGCTTAAGGCTCTACGAGCAGTACTTC
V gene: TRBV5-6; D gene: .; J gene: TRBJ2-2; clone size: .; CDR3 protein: CASSRPGLENTGELFF; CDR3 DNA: TGTGCCAGCAGTAGGCCGGGACTGGAGAACACCGGGGAGCTGTTTTTT
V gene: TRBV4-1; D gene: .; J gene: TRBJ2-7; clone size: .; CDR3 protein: CASSPNSGGGYEQYF; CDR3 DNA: TGCGCCAGCAGCCCTAACTCAGGGGGGGGCTACGAGCAGTACTTC
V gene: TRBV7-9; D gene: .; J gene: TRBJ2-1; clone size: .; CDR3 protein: CASSSVGSYEANEQFF; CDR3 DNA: TGTGCCAGCAGCTCCGTTGGGAGCTATGAGGCTAATGAGCAGTTCTTC
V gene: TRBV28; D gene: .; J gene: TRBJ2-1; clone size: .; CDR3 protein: CASSFPQVGEQFF; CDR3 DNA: TGTGCCAGCAGTTTCCCCCAGGTGGGTGAGCAGTTCTTC
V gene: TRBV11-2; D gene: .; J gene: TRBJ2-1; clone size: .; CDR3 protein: CASSASANNEQFF; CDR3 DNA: TGTGCCAGCAGCGCTAGCGCGAACAATGAGCAGTTCTTC
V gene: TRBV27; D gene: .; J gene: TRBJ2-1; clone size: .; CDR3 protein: CASSPTSYNEQFF; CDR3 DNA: TGTGCCAGCAGTCCGACCTCCTACAATGAGCAGTTCTTC
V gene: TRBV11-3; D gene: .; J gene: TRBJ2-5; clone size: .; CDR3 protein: CASSGAEEETQYF; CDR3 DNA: TGTGCCAGCAGCGGGGCGGAGGAAGAGACCCAGTACTTC